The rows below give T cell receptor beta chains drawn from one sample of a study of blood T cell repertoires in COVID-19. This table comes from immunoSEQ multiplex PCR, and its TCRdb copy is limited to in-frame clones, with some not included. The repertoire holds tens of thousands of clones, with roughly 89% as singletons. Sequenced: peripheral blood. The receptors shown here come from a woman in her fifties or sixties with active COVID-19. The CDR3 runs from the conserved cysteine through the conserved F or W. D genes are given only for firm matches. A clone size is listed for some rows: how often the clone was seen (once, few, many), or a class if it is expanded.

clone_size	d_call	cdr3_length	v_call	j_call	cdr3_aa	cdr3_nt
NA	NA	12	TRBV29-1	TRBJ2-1	CSVSLSYNEQFF	TGCAGCGTTTCTCTCTCCTACAATGAGCAGTTCTTC
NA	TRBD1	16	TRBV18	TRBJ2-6	CASSHWDRAGANVLTF	TGTGCCAGCTCCCATTGGGACAGGGCTGGGGCCAACGTCCTGACTTTC
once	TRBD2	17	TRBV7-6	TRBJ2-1	CASSPRTSGREGNEQFF	TGTGCCAGCAGCCCTAGGACTAGCGGGAGGGAGGGGAATGAGCAGTTCTTC
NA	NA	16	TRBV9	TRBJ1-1	CASSVGWGVQNTEAFF	TGTGCCAGCAGCGTAGGTTGGGGGGTTCAGAACACTGAAGCTTTCTTT
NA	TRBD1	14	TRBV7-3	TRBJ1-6	CAIPSGQGSPPLHF	TGTGCCATACCCTCCGGACAGGGCAGCCCACCCCTCCACTTT
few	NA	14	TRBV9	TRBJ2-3	CASSVGHSTDTQYF	TGTGCCAGCAGCGTGGGACACAGCACAGATACGCAGTATTTT
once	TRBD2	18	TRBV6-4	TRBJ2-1	CASSFQPGGGRASNEQFF	TGTGCCAGCAGTTTCCAACCTGGGGGCGGGAGGGCTAGCAATGAGCAGTTCTTC
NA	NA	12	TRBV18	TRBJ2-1	CASSLVGGEQFF	TGTGCCAGCTCACTCGTGGGAGGTGAGCAGTTCTTC
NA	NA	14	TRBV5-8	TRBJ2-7	CASRPRAGSYEQYF	TGTGCCAGCAGGCCCAGGGCAGGTTCCTACGAGCAGTACTTC
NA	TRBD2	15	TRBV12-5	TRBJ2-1	CASGLSGTSVLEQFF	TGTGCTAGTGGTTTGTCCGGGACTAGCGTTTTGGAGCAGTTCTTC
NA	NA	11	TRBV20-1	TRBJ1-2	CSAGEQGGYTF	TGCAGTGCTGGCGAACAGGGTGGCTACACCTTC
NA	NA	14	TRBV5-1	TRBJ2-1	CASSLNGHYNEQFF	TGCGCCAGCAGTCTGAATGGGCATTACAATGAGCAGTTCTTC
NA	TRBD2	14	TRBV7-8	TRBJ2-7	CASSLSGTTYEQYF	TGTGCCAGCAGCCTATCCGGGACTACATACGAGCAGTACTTC
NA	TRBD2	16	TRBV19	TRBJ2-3	CASSISAGGDTDTQYF	TGTGCCAGTAGTATTTCGGCGGGAGGGGACACAGATACGCAGTATTTT
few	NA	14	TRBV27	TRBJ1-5	CASSLGGWDQPQHF	TGTGCCAGCAGTTTGGGGGGGTGGGATCAGCCCCAGCATTTT
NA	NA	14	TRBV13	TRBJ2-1	CASSRGGNYNEQFF	TGTGCCAGCAGCCGGGGCGGGAATTACAATGAGCAGTTCTTC
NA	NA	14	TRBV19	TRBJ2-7	CASSISTESYEQYF	TGTGCCAGTAGTATATCAACGGAGTCCTACGAGCAGTACTTC
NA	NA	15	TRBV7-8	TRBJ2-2	CASSRSGSLTGELFF	TGTGCCAGCAGCCGCTCAGGGTCGCTCACCGGGGAGCTGTTTTTT
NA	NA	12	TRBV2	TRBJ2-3	CASSTGVDTQYF	TGTGCCAGCAGTACCGGGGTTGATACGCAGTATTTT
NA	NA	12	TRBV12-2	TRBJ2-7	CASPRASHEQYF	TGTGCAAGTCCCAGGGCCTCTCACGAGCAGTACTTC
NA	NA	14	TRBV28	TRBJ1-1	CASSGPPGDTEAFF	TGTGCCAGCAGTGGGCCCCCCGGGGACACTGAAGCTTTCTTT
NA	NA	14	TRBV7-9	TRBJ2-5	CASNSQALEETQYF	TGTGCCAGCAACTCTCAGGCCCTTGAAGAGACCCAGTACTTC
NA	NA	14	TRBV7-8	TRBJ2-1	CASSWGDIDNEQFF	TGTGCCAGCAGCTGGGGGGATATTGACAATGAGCAGTTCTTC
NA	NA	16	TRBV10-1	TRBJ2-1	CASSEAGNPSYNEQFF	TGCGCCAGCAGTGAGGCAGGGAATCCCTCCTACAATGAGCAGTTCTTC
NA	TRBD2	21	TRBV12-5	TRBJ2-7	CASGLVPLTSGRAGFAYEQYF	TGTGCTAGTGGTTTGGTTCCTCTGACTAGCGGGAGGGCCGGGTTCGCCTACGAGCAGTACTTC
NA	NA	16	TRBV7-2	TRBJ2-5	CASSLVFSASVETQYF	TGTGCCAGCAGCTTAGTATTTTCGGCTAGCGTTGAGACCCAGTACTTC
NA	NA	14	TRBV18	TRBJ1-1	CASSRPTENTEAFF	TGTGCCAGCTCACGACCTACAGAGAACACTGAAGCTTTCTTT
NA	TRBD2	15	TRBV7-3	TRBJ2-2	CASSLQLAGTGELFF	TGTGCCAGCAGCTTACAACTAGCGGGCACCGGGGAGCTGTTTTTT
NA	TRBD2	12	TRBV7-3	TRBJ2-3	CASAAGADTQYF	TGTGCCAGCGCAGCGGGAGCGGATACGCAGTATTTT
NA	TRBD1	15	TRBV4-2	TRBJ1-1	CASSQEPRGDTEAFF	TGTGCCAGCAGCCAAGAACCCAGGGGGGACACTGAAGCTTTCTTT
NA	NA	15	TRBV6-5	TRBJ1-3	CASSYSRQPGNTIYF	TGTGCCAGCAGTTACTCGAGACAGCCAGGAAACACCATATATTTT
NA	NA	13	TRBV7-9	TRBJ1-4	CASSSTRGEKLFF	TGTGCCAGCAGCTCCACCCGAGGTGAAAAACTGTTTTTT
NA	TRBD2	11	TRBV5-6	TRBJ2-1	CASSLGEGTIF	TGTGCCAGCAGCTTGGGGGAGGGCACGATCTTC
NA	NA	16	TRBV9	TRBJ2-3	CASSAPTTESTDTQYF	TGTGCCAGCAGCGCGCCAACGACAGAAAGCACAGATACGCAGTATTTT
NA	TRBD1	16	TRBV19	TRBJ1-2	CASSIPRQGLNYGYTF	TGTGCCAGTAGTATCCCAAGACAGGGCCTAAACTATGGCTACACCTTC
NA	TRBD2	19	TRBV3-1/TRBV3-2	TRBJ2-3	CASSQDLLAGGGRTDTQYF	TGTGCCAGCAGCCAAGATCTACTAGCGGGAGGGGGACGGACAGATACGCAGTATTTT
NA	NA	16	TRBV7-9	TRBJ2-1	CASSLTGISSYNEQFF	TGTGCCAGCAGCTTGACAGGTATAAGCTCCTACAATGAGCAGTTCTTC
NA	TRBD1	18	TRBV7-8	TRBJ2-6	CASSLGTGPNSGANVLTF	TGTGCCAGCAGCTTGGGGACAGGACCGAACTCTGGGGCCAACGTCCTGACTTTC
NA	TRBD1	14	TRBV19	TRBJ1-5	CASSTRGANQPQHF	TGTGCCAGTAGTACCAGGGGGGCCAATCAGCCCCAGCATTTT
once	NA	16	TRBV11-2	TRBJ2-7	CASSLTLSTGAYEQYF	TGTGCCAGCAGCTTAACCCTCTCGACAGGCGCCTACGAGCAGTACTTC
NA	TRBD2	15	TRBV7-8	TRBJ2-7	CASSGDLGGTLEQYF	TGTGCCAGCAGCGGAGACCTGGGAGGGACCTTAGAGCAGTACTTC
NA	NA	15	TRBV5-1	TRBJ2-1	CASSLAEGTSHEQFF	TGCGCCAGCAGCTTGGCAGAGGGAACTTCGCATGAGCAGTTCTTC
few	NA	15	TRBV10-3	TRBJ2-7	CAITITPRGSYEQYF	TGTGCCATCACCATAACCCCGCGGGGTTCCTACGAGCAGTACTTC
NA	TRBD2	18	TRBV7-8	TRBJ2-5	CASSLPLTSGRGKETQYF	TGTGCCAGCAGCTTACCCCTAACTAGCGGGAGAGGTAAAGAGACCCAGTACTTC
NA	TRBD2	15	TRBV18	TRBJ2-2	CASSPPRGGTGELFF	TGTGCCAGCTCACCACCCCGGGGGGGAACCGGGGAGCTGTTTTTT
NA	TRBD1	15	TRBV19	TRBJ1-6	CASTPQGGDGSPLHF	TGTGCCAGTACCCCCCAGGGGGGAGACGGTTCACCCCTCCACTTT
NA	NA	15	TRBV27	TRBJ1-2	CASSYNVMGGPGYTF	TGTGCCAGCAGCTATAACGTGATGGGGGGGCCCGGCTACACCTTC
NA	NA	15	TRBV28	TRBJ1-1	CASRYSGHMNTEAFF	TGTGCCAGCAGATACTCGGGACATATGAACACTGAAGCTTTCTTT
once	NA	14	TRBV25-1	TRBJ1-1	CASRDVPGQSRAFF	TGTGCCAGCAGAGATGTCCCCGGACAGTCCAGGGCTTTCTTT
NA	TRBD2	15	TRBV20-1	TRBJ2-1	CSASVLAGSYNEQFF	TGCAGTGCTAGTGTACTAGCGGGAAGTTACAATGAGCAGTTCTTC
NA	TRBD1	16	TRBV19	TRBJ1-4	CASSIDRAPTNEKLFF	TGTGCCAGTAGTATCGACAGGGCGCCAACTAATGAAAAACTGTTTTTT
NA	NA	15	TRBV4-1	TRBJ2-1	CASSHLSVRHNEQFF	TGCGCCAGCAGCCATCTCTCGGTGCGGCACAATGAGCAGTTCTTC
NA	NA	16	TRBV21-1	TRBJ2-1	CASSKGDRGRCDEQFF	TGTGCCAGCAGCAAAGGAGACCGCGGAAGGTGCGATGAGCAGTTCTTC
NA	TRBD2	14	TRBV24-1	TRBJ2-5	CATSDSGEAGFQYF	TGTGCCACCAGTGATTCCGGTGAAGCGGGATTCCAGTACTTC